This T cell receptor beta chain was observed in a study of cytomegalovirus exposure and HLA in healthy donors. Trimming cost V 4 bases and J 2 bases; bases outside gene matches: 5. The CDR3 runs 15 residues. The germline CDR1 and CDR2 sequences are WNHNN and SYGVQD (reference sequence). The PCR employed 60 Vbeta primers together with 13 Jbeta primers. TCRdb's copy holds only in-frame clones and misses some; the assay was immunoSEQ multiplex PCR. The repertoire consists of 150,000 to 200,000 clones, with around 80% occurring once and the leading ten covering less than 2%. The specimen was PBMCs. The clonotype originates from a man between 18 and 35 years old in good health and CMV-seronegative. The chain recombines TRBV10-1 with TRBJ2-1; 7 bases agree with TRBD1. The CDR3 region has the DNA TGCGCCAGCAGTGCGGCAGGGGGTCCCTACAATGAGCAGTTCTTC. Protein product: CASSAAGGPYNEQFF.